This entry features one TCR beta chain sequence. This clonotype appeared a few times. Which antigen it targets is not known. Its ends do not fully match the called genes, so a read error is possible. This entry is derived from a study of tumor and adjacent non-tumor tissue in lung cancer (dated by TCRdb to 2016 to 2019). Notes on the research overall: Patients with adenocarcinoma (approximately 11), squamous cell carcinoma (2) and small cell lung cancer (1) were included in the cohort. The roughly 15 patients were aged about 30 to 76 years, included about ten men and 5 women, and had TNM stage I to III disease. Sequencing generated a total of 125,075,908 productive TCRbeta reads, averaging about 4 million reads per sample. Bulk TCRbeta repertoires were compared between lung tumor tissue and matched distant non-tumor lung tissue obtained from over 13 lung cancer patients. TCRbeta CDR3 sequencing was performed on 25 to 30 paired specimens, with one tumor sample and one normal lung sample collected per patient.

RNA was isolated from bulk, unsorted tissue, and RNA quality was assessed with a NanoDrop ND-1000 and an Agilent 2100. Newly diagnosed lung cancer patients without prior chemotherapy who had been admitted for thoracic surgery in China between August and November 2014 were enrolled as donors. Patients with previous radiotherapy or chemotherapy, or with another concurrent cancer, were excluded from the study. Surgical tissue pieces of roughly 1-2.1 cm3 were preserved in RNAlater solution and stored at -80 °C until use. CDR1 and CDR2, looked up from the germline V gene, are SGHVS and FQNEAQ. Including the terminal cysteine and phenylalanine, the CDR3 comprises 14 residues. Just CDR3 DNA is preserved here, 42 bases in frame from base 1. Libraries came from multiplex PCR. These reads were obtained on an Illumina HiSeq 2500. TCRbeta libraries were built by three rounds of nested PCR using primers (Table S4), following protocols modified from ARM-PCR. Before sequencing, PCR products in the 200-500 bp range were cut out of the gel and cleaned up using the QIAquick gel extraction kit. On the authors' methods: Trimmomatic was used to clean the reads, FLASH merged the cleaned reads into complete CDR3 sequences, and MiTCR assigned the sequences to V(D)J germline segments. Clonal diversity was calculated as the inverse Simpson's index using VDJtools. A read counted as productive if the sequence was in-frame and lacked a premature stop codon. The public reads were reanalyzed by TCRdb: fastp trimming at Q25, MiXCR alignment, in-frame beta chains only. Each CDR3 protein appears once, grouped with its most common genes and DNA. These V and J calls derive from TCRdb rather than the authors' analysis. This sample comprises 60,000 to 90,000 distinct CDR3 sequences, under 85% of them detected only once. The ten largest clones take up less than 15% of the sample.

Broad study findings and their caveats: Tumor tissue showed significantly greater TCR diversity (inverse Simpson) than normal lung tissue (roughly 390 vs 170, P = 0.0075, Mann-Whitney U test). The sequencing platform is not named in the methods, and unique molecular identifiers are not mentioned. The top 100 clones accounted for a significantly larger cumulative portion of the repertoire in normal lung than in tumor tissue. Only approximately 14 patients were in the cohort, and the authors stated that larger samples and more detailed clinical data are needed. Because peripheral blood was not sequenced, the blood TCRbeta repertoires of the lung cancer patients in the study went unexamined. TCR diversity was significantly higher in younger patients, and greater tumor TCR diversity was associated with shorter overall survival and shorter disease-free survival.

Recombination connected TRBV7-8 to TRBJ2-7; 7 bases in between match TRBD1. The sequenced sample was lung tumor tissue. The clonotype comes from a woman between 45 and 60 years old with non-small cell lung cancer. The DNA is TGTGCCAGCAGCTTCCTAGACAGGGATAACGACCAGTACTTC. It specifies CASSFLDRDNDQYF.